One sample yielded the 10 T cell receptor beta chains listed below, sequenced in a study of shared clonotypes between healthy human individuals. Generated by immunoSEQ multiplex PCR, the TCRdb table keeps only in-frame clones and is missing some. Of approximately 2,300,000 clones listed, around 90% are singletons. The sample consisted of naive CD4+ T cells from PBMCs. The subset here: CD45RA+ positively selected. Receptors were obtained from a man between 18 and 35 years old in good health. Some clones in this sample may be carry-over from other donors' samples.

The CDR3 sequence: CASSDRTGGTGELFF. The CDR3 DNA reads as TGCGCCAGCAGCGACCGGACGGGGGGCACCGGGGAGCTGTTTTTT. The chain employs TRBV5-1 and TRBJ2-2, with TRBD2 matching 7 bases. This CDR3 has 15 amino acids. The J segment lost 4 bases and the V segment lost 4 bases, leaving 7 bases of the junction unmatched. The germline V gene has CDR1 SGHRS and CDR2 YFSETQ.

The chain's CDR3 is CASSLDGGSNSPLHF. Written as DNA, the CDR3 is TGTGCCAGCAGCCTAGACGGGGGTTCTAATTCACCCCTCCACTTT. V gene TRBV7-9 combines with J gene TRBJ1-6; perhaps TRBD1 as D (5 bases). The CDR3 loop spans 15 amino acids. V lost 5 bases and J lost 6, with 14 bases in between. Germline V lookup: CDR1 SEHNR, CDR2 FQNEAQ (reference sequence).

The J gene is TRBJ2-5, the V gene TRBV28, with 10 bases that match TRBD1. The V segment lost 4 bases and the J segment 2 bases; nucleotides outside the gene matches: 13. Per germline, CDR1 MDHEN and CDR2 SYDVKM. This CDR3 contains 18 residues. CDR3 loop: CASSSPPGQGGPQETQYF. The CDR3 DNA is TGTGCCAGCAGTTCCCCGCCCGGACAGGGGGGACCACAAGAGACCCAGTACTTC.

The chain combines TRBV27 with TRBJ2-7; 12 bases agree with TRBD2. The CDR3 sequence is 19 residues long. Germline CDR1 is MNHEY and CDR2 is SMNVEV (reference sequence). The trim removed 3 bases at V and 6 bases at J, leaving 18 bases unmatched. CDR3 sequence reads: CASSFSSVGTSGFGAEQYF. Written as DNA, the CDR3 is TGTGCCAGCAGTTTTTCTAGTGTGGGGACTAGCGGGTTCGGGGCCGAGCAGTACTTC.

The V gene is TRBV5-1, the J gene TRBJ1-1; tentative D call: TRBD1 (6 bases). This CDR3 contains 13 residues. The V gene lost 4 bases and the J gene lost 7 bases, with 14 bases spanning the gap. Germline V gene lookup returns CDR1 SGHRS and CDR2 YFSETQ. The CDR3 sequence is CASSAPGGSEAFF. CDR3 in DNA: TGCGCCAGCAGCGCCCCTGGGGGCAGTGAAGCTTTCTTT.

Concerning this clone: The same CDR3 can be traced to other DNA sequences in this sample. The chain is built from TRBV5-1 and TRBJ2-2; unclear D gene. From germline, CDR1 is SGHRS and CDR2 YFSETQ. The CDR3 runs 14 residues. Trimming left V 2 bases short and J 2 bases short, with 7 bases between. CDR3 coding DNA: TGCGCCAGCAGCTTAACACTCAACACCGGGGAGCTGTTTTTT. The encoded protein is CASSLTLNTGELFF.

This chain joins TRBV11-2 and TRBJ2-2; D ambiguous. CDR1 is SGHAT, CDR2 FQNNGV, per germline. Trimming removed 3 bases at V and 1 base at J, with 3 bases between. The CDR3 covers 13 residues. CDR3 DNA sequence: TGTGCCAGCAGCTTCCGGAACACCGGGGAGCTGTTTTTT. Translation: CASSFRNTGELFF.

As regards this clone: In the same sample, other DNA sequences code for this CDR3. This chain links TRBV19 with TRBJ1-1, with D maybe TRBD1 (6 bases). The CDR3 spans 14 residues. The V gene lost 5 bases and the J gene lost 1 base, with 11 bases spanning the gap. In germline, CDR1 is LNHDA, CDR2 SQIVND (reference sequence). CDR3 in amino acids: CASSPLGGNTEAFF. CDR3 nucleotide sequence: TGTGCCAGTAGTCCCCTAGGGGGGAACACTGAAGCTTTCTTT.

This rearrangement joins TRBV9 to TRBJ1-1; D possibly corresponds to TRBD1 (5 bases). The CDR3 is 13 residues long. Between the trimmed V and J ends, which lost 0 bases and 6 bases, there was a span of 9 bases. The germline CDR1 and CDR2 sequences are SGDLS and YYNGEE. The CDR3 sequence is CASSVAGGPEAFF. The CDR3 DNA follows: TGTGCCAGCAGCGTAGCCGGGGGACCTGAAGCTTTCTTT. The variable domain in full, completed from reference TRBV9 and TRBJ1-1, reads DSGVTQTPKHLITATGQRVTLRCSPRSGDLSVYWYQQSLDQGLQFLIQYYNGEERAKGNILERFSAQQFPDLHSELNLSSLELGDSALYFCASSVAGGPEAFFGQGTRLTVV.

J is TRBJ1-2 and V is TRBV19; D is ambiguous. Trimming cost V 4 bases and J 5 bases, with 5 bases left between them. In germline, CDR1 is LNHDA, CDR2 SQIVND (reference sequence). This CDR3 spans 11 amino acids. The CDR3 loop is CASSRVYGYTF. The CDR3 DNA is TGTGCCAGTAGTAGGGTTTATGGCTACACCTTC.